One TCR beta chain is described in this entry. Its antigen remains unidentified. This specimen belongs to a study of T cells in localized non-small cell lung cancer. General study findings and limits: Tumor trailed uninvolved adjacent lung in T cell clonality, which peaked there. Density of T cells in blood, when higher, went with longer overall survival. Adjacent lung held a median roughly 50 of the top 100 tumor clones.

Sequencing used immunoSEQ multiplex PCR; TCRdb keeps in-frame clones, though not all of them. This table holds some 53,000 clones, roughly 89% found once. Germline assignment: CDR1 SQVTM and CDR2 ANQGSEA. V was shortened by 5 bases and J by 5 bases, with 15 bases between the two germline ends. The CDR3 is 13 residues long. The sequencing here drew on peripheral blood, taken before any cancer treatment. The chain carries TRBV29-1 and TRBJ1-2; TRBD1 is a possible D gene (5 bases). The receptor comes from a male donor at least 60 years old with stage III squamous cell lung carcinoma. CDR3 in DNA: TGCAGCGTTAACTCGGGACTGCTGTATGGCTACACCTTC. Its translation: CSVNSGLLYGYTF.